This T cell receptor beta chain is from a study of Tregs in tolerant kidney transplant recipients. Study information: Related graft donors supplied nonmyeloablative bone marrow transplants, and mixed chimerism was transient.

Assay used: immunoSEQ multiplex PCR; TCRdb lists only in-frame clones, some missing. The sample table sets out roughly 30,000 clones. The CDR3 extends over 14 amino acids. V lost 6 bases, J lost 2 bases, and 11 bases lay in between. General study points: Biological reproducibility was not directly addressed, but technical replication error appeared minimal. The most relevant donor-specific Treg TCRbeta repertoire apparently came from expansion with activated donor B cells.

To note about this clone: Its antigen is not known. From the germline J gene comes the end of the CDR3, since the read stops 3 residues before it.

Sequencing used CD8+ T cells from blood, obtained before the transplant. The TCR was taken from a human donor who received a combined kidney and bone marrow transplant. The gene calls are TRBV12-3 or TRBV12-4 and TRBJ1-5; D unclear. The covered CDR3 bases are TGTGCCAGCAGCCACGACCAGGGCAATCAGCCC. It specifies CASSHDQGNQP. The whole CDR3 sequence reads CASSHDQGNQPQHF.